The clone carrying this T cell receptor (beta chain) was found once. The junction and the germline gene differ at one end; a read error may be behind it. This CDR3 spans 12 amino acids. Per germline, CDR1 SGHVS and CDR2 FNYEAQ. The study ran its PCR with 60 Vbeta and 13 Jbeta primers. This table comes from immunoSEQ multiplex PCR, and its TCRdb copy is limited to in-frame clones, with some not included. This sample carries around 110,000 clones, roughly 79% of them seen once, and the ten largest clones take around 1.7%. The sample belongs to a study of cytomegalovirus exposure and HLA in healthy donors.

The clonotype was recovered from a woman aged 18-30 years in good health and CMV-seronegative. Sequencing was carried out using PBMCs. The chain combines TRBV7-6 with TRBJ1-2, with 9 bases identical to TRBD1. CDR3 amino acids: CASSSPGTGSNF. DNA for the CDR3: TGTGCCAGCAGCTCCCCCGGGACAGGGAGCAACTTC.